This TCR beta chain was documented in a study of control samples from healthy donors and cancer patients. Measured with immunoSEQ multiplex PCR; TCRdb has only the in-frame clones, and not every one. Of some 130,000 clones listed, roughly 90% are singletons. CDR1 and CDR2 (germline): SGHVS, FQNEAQ. Trimming removed 2 bases from V and 3 bases from J, with 14 bases in between. The CDR3 runs to 15 residues. The chain combines TRBV7-8 with TRBJ2-7, with a weak D call TRBD1 (5 bases). The sequence came from a woman aged 45-65 years in good health. The sample was blood. The CDR3 coding sequence is TGTGCCAGCAGCTTACCGGCAGGGCCCTTCTACGAGCAGTACTTC. The encoded protein is CASSLPAGPFYEQYF. Combining the CDR3 with reference TRBV7-8 and TRBJ2-7 gives the whole variable domain GAGVSQSPRYKVAKRGQDVALRCDPISGHVSLFWYQQALGQGPEFLTYFQNEAQLDKSGLPSDRFFAERPEGSVSTLKIQRTQQEDSAVYLCASSLPAGPFYEQYFGPGTRLTVT.